Listed below are T cell receptor beta chains from one sample, sequenced in a study of T cell repertoires in aging, cancer and after chemotherapy. MiXCR, run by TCRdb on the multiplex PCR reads, gives a single entry per CDR3 protein. The table has around 20,000 distinct CDR3 sequences, roughly 37% seen once. The sequencing sample was made of blood. The receptors shown here come from a human donor with a solid tumor. Each CDR3 is given with its conserved first and last residue. The order of the fields is D gene, clone size, J gene, V gene, CDR3 protein, CDR3 DNA. A D gene is named only where the DNA matches it firmly. Not every row has a clone size; where given, it reads once, few, many or a size class.

D: TRBD1
size: -
J: TRBJ1-5
V: TRBV19
CDR3: CASRATGDQPQHF
DNA: TGTGCCAGTAGGGCGACAGGGGATCAGCCCCAGCATTTT

D: -
size: -
J: TRBJ1-1
V: TRBV18
CDR3: CASSPQKKNRAFF
DNA: TGTGCCAGCTCACCACAGAAGAAAAACAGGGCTTTCTTT

D: -
size: -
J: TRBJ2-7
V: TRBV6-2/TRBV6-3
CDR3: CASSLGQGPDEQYF
DNA: TGTGCCAGCAGCTTAGGGCAGGGGCCCGACGAGCAGTACTTC

D: -
size: -
J: TRBJ2-2
V: TRBV19
CDR3: CASSMVNTGELFF
DNA: TGTGCCAGTAGTATGGTTAACACCGGGGAGCTGTTTTTT

D: -
size: -
J: TRBJ2-2
V: TRBV27
CDR3: CASSLSVNTGELFF
DNA: TGTGCCAGCAGTTTGTCGGTGAACACCGGGGAGCTGTTTTTT

D: TRBD1
size: few
J: TRBJ1-1
V: TRBV19
CDR3: CASSTGQGMNTEAFF
DNA: TGTGCCAGTAGTACGGGACAGGGGATGAACACTGAAGCTTTCTTT

D: -
size: few
J: TRBJ2-3
V: TRBV27
CDR3: CASSLSSTDTQYF
DNA: TGTGCCAGCAGTTTATCTAGCACAGATACGCAGTATTTT

D: TRBD2
size: few
J: TRBJ2-3
V: TRBV5-1
CDR3: CASSWGTTTDTQYF
DNA: TGCGCCAGCAGCTGGGGGACTACCACAGATACGCAGTATTTT

D: -
size: -
J: TRBJ2-3
V: TRBV5-1
CDR3: CASGPGPTDTQYF
DNA: TGCGCCAGCGGTCCGGGGCCCACAGATACGCAGTATTTT

D: TRBD1
size: few
J: TRBJ2-7
V: TRBV6-6
CDR3: CASSYSQLGTGVYEQYF
DNA: TGTGCCAGCAGTTACTCGCAACTCGGGACAGGGGTTTACGAGCAGTACTTC

D: -
size: -
J: TRBJ1-6
V: TRBV20-1
CDR3: CSARYGGQGNSPLHF
DNA: TGCAGTGCCCGTTATGGTGGGCAGGGTAATTCACCCCTCCACTTT

D: TRBD2
size: -
J: TRBJ2-3
V: TRBV27
CDR3: CASSLRLAGADTQYF
DNA: TGTGCCAGCAGTCTGCGACTAGCGGGAGCAGATACGCAGTATTTT

D: TRBD2
size: -
J: TRBJ2-5
V: TRBV10-1
CDR3: CASTTSGSPQTQYF
DNA: TGCGCCAGCACGACTAGCGGGAGTCCCCAGACCCAGTACTTC

D: TRBD1
size: -
J: TRBJ1-2
V: TRBV12-3/TRBV12-4
CDR3: CASSLGDRVFGGGYTF
DNA: TGTGCCAGCAGTTTAGGGGACAGGGTGTTTGGCGGTGGCTACACCTTC

D: -
size: -
J: TRBJ1-5
V: TRBV6-2/TRBV6-3
CDR3: CASSYSAQPQHF
DNA: TGTGCCAGCAGTTACTCAGCTCAGCCCCAGCATTTT

D: TRBD2
size: -
J: TRBJ2-3
V: TRBV6-1
CDR3: CASRPGGILSTDTQYF
DNA: TGTGCCAGCAGGCCGGGGGGGATTTTATCCACAGATACGCAGTATTTT

D: TRBD1
size: medium-sized
J: TRBJ2-7
V: TRBV29-1
CDR3: CSVETAYGTDFNEQYF
DNA: TGCAGCGTTGAGACCGCATACGGGACAGACTTCAACGAGCAGTACTTC

D: -
size: -
J: TRBJ2-5
V: TRBV18
CDR3: CASSPYTGPGETQYF
DNA: TGTGCCAGCTCACCATACACGGGGCCGGGGGAGACCCAGTACTTC

D: -
size: -
J: TRBJ1-1
V: TRBV15
CDR3: CATSRKQFAEAFF
DNA: TGTGCCACCAGCAGAAAACAGTTCGCTGAAGCTTTCTTT

D: -
size: few
J: TRBJ2-3
V: TRBV5-4
CDR3: CASSLGGSGRTDTQYF
DNA: TGTGCCAGCAGCTTGGGGGGCTCCGGTCGGACAGATACGCAGTATTTT

D: -
size: -
J: TRBJ2-1
V: TRBV18
CDR3: CASSPPDNEQFF
DNA: TGTGCCAGCTCACCACCAGACAATGAGCAGTTCTTC

D: TRBD1
size: -
J: TRBJ2-7
V: TRBV18
CDR3: CASSPTGGPSYEQYF
DNA: TGTGCCAGCTCACCCACAGGGGGACCCTCCTACGAGCAGTACTTC

D: TRBD2
size: -
J: TRBJ2-5
V: TRBV19
CDR3: CASSIGTSGSETQYF
DNA: TGTGCCAGTAGTATAGGGACTAGCGGGAGTGAGACCCAGTACTTC

D: TRBD1
size: few
J: TRBJ2-2
V: TRBV12-3/TRBV12-4
CDR3: CASSLGTVANTGELFF
DNA: TGTGCCAGCAGTTTGGGGACAGTAGCGAACACCGGGGAGCTGTTTTTT

D: -
size: -
J: TRBJ2-3
V: TRBV28
CDR3: CASSSPGGTDTQYF
DNA: TGTGCCAGCAGCTCCCCCGGGGGCACAGATACGCAGTATTTT

D: TRBD2
size: medium-sized
J: TRBJ2-5
V: TRBV27
CDR3: CASSLTGGEGTQYF
DNA: TGTGCCAGCAGTTTGACCGGAGGGGAGGGGACCCAGTACTTC

D: -
size: medium-sized
J: TRBJ2-6
V: TRBV19
CDR3: CASRGKSGAHSGANVLTF
DNA: TGTGCCAGTAGGGGCAAGTCGGGGGCGCATTCTGGGGCCAACGTCCTGACTTTC

D: -
size: medium-sized
J: TRBJ2-2
V: TRBV19
CDR3: CASRARGTGELFF
DNA: TGTGCCAGTAGGGCCAGGGGCACCGGGGAGCTGTTTTTT

D: -
size: -
J: TRBJ1-3
V: TRBV12-3/TRBV12-4
CDR3: CASSFGSGANSGNTIYF
DNA: TGTGCCAGCAGTTTCGGATCGGGGGCCAACTCTGGAAACACCATATATTTT

D: -
size: -
J: TRBJ2-7
V: TRBV6-2/TRBV6-3
CDR3: CASSVRDIRPYEQYF
DNA: TGTGCCAGCAGTGTCCGGGACATCCGCCCCTACGAGCAGTACTTC

D: TRBD2
size: medium-sized
J: TRBJ2-7
V: TRBV5-4
CDR3: CASSFGLAGGEQYF
DNA: TGTGCCAGCAGCTTCGGACTAGCGGGAGGCGAGCAGTACTTC

D: -
size: few
J: TRBJ1-2
V: TRBV27
CDR3: CASSLTELEGRSYGYTF
DNA: TGTGCCAGCAGTTTAACCGAGTTGGAGGGGCGCTCGTATGGCTACACCTTC

D: -
size: -
J: TRBJ2-2
V: TRBV4-3
CDR3: CASSTTGSGELFF
DNA: TGCGCCAGCAGCACTACAGGGTCCGGGGAGCTGTTTTTT

D: TRBD2
size: -
J: TRBJ2-3
V: TRBV6-2/TRBV6-3
CDR3: CASSQRGGTSVQADTQYF
DNA: TGTGCCAGCAGTCAAAGGGGAGGGACTAGCGTGCAAGCAGATACGCAGTATTTT

D: TRBD1
size: few
J: TRBJ1-6
V: TRBV27
CDR3: CASSPGTDGSNSPLHF
DNA: TGTGCCAGCAGTCCGGGGACAGATGGCTCAAATTCACCCCTCCACTTT

D: -
size: few
J: TRBJ2-7
V: TRBV27
CDR3: CASSQPGAGEQYF
DNA: TGTGCCAGCAGTCAACCTGGTGCGGGGGAGCAGTACTTC

D: -
size: -
J: TRBJ2-3
V: TRBV5-1
CDR3: CASSLRPEADTQYF
DNA: TGCGCCAGCAGCTTACGTCCCGAGGCGGATACGCAGTATTTT

D: -
size: -
J: TRBJ2-7
V: TRBV6-5
CDR3: CASSYRGLSYEQYF
DNA: TGTGCCAGCAGTTACAGGGGCCTCTCCTACGAGCAGTACTTC

D: TRBD1
size: -
J: TRBJ1-1
V: TRBV18
CDR3: CASSQGTGGGNTEAFF
DNA: TGTGCCAGCTCACAGGGGACAGGGGGCGGTAACACTGAAGCTTTCTTT

D: TRBD1
size: -
J: TRBJ1-1
V: TRBV19
CDR3: CASLDRVRMNTEAFF
DNA: TGTGCCAGCCTAGACAGGGTAAGGATGAACACTGAAGCTTTCTTT